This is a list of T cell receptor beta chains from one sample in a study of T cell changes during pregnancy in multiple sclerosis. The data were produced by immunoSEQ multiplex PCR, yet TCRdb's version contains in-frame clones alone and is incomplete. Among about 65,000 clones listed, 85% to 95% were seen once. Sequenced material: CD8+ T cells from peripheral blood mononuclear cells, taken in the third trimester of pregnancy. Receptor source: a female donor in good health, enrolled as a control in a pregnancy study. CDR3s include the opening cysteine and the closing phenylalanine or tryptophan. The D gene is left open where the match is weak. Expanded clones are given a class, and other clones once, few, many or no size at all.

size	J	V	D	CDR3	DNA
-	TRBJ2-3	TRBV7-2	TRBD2	CASSRTSGVSTDTQYF	TGTGCCAGCAGCCGGACTAGCGGGGTTAGCACAGATACGCAGTATTTT
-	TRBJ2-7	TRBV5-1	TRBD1	CASSLGEFRTGVKEQYF	TGCGCCAGCAGCTTGGGGGAGTTTAGGACAGGGGTGAAAGAGCAGTACTTC
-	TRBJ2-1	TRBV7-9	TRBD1	CASSPSTGTGIYNEQFF	TGTGCCAGCAGCCCTTCGACCGGGACAGGGATCTACAATGAGCAGTTCTTC
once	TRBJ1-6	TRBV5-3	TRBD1	CARTQTGGSSPLHF	TGTGCCAGAACCCAGACAGGGGGCAGTTCACCCCTCCACTTT
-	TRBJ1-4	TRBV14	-	CASSQAYGTNEKLFF	TGTGCCAGCAGCCAAGCGTACGGAACTAATGAAAAACTGTTTTTT
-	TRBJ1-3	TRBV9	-	CASSVGWTASGNTIYF	TGTGCCAGCAGCGTAGGTTGGACAGCCTCTGGAAACACCATATATTTT
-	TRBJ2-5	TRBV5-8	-	CASSRFDSKNTQYF	TGTGCCAGCAGCCGCTTCGACAGCAAGAATACCCAGTACTTC
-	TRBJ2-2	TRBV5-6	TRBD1	CASSGTATGELFF	TGTGCCAGCAGCGGGACAGCCACCGGGGAGCTGTTTTTT
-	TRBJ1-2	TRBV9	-	CASSPHRVGDNYGYTF	TGTGCCAGCAGCCCCCACAGGGTTGGGGACAACTATGGCTACACCTTC
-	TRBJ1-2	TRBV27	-	CASSFTGGEGYTF	TGTGCCAGCAGTTTTACGGGGGGTGAGGGCTACACCTTC
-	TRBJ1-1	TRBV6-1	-	CASSPQGNTEAFF	TGTGCCAGCAGTCCACAGGGGAACACTGAAGCTTTCTTT
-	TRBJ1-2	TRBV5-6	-	CASSAQQGAGYTF	TGTGCCAGCAGCGCCCAACAGGGAGCGGGCTACACCTTC
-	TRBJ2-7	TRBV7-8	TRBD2	CASSIALAGAVLFSYEQYF	TGTGCCAGCAGCATAGCACTAGCGGGGGCCGTTTTATTCTCCTACGAGCAGTACTTC
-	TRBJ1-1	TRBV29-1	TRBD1	CSVEEFGQGGMNTEAFF	TGCAGCGTTGAAGAGTTTGGACAGGGCGGAATGAACACTGAAGCTTTCTTT
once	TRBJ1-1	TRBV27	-	CASSRTGMNTEAFF	TGTGCCAGCAGCCGAACAGGGATGAACACTGAAGCTTTCTTT
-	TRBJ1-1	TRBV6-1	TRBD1	CASSVQDRGIMNTEAFF	TGTGCCAGCAGTGTCCAGGACAGGGGAATCATGAACACTGAAGCTTTCTTT
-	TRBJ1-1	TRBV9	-	CASSVDGRGADTEAFF	TGTGCCAGCAGCGTAGATGGCCGGGGGGCGGACACTGAAGCTTTCTTT
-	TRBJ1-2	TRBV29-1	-	CSVDGQSGYTF	TGCAGCGTTGATGGACAGAGTGGCTACACCTTC
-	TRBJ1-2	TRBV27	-	CASSLSAGGGGGYTF	TGTGCCAGCAGTTTATCGGCGGGCGGCGGGGGGGGCTACACCTTC
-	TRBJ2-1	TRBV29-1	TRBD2	CSVEPSGGDYNEQFF	TGCAGCGTTGAACCCAGCGGGGGCGATTACAATGAGCAGTTCTTC
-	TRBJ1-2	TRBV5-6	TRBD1	CASSPRFMDRGPPPYGYTF	TGTGCCAGCAGCCCACGATTCATGGACAGGGGTCCCCCACCCTATGGCTACACCTTC
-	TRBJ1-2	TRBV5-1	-	CASSLALGGDYGYTF	TGCGCCAGCAGCTTGGCCTTGGGAGGGGACTATGGCTACACCTTC
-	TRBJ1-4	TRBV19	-	CASSSGYRVGFEKLFF	TGTGCCAGTAGTAGCGGGTACAGGGTAGGATTTGAAAAACTGTTTTTT
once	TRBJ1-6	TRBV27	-	CASSLGGRPGSSPLHF	TGTGCCAGCAGTTTAGGGGGGAGGCCGGGAAGTTCACCCCTCCACTTT
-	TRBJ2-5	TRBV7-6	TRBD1	CASSLAWTGETQYF	TGTGCCAGCAGCTTAGCTTGGACAGGAGAGACCCAGTACTTC
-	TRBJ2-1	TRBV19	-	CATRRSNEQFF	TGTGCCACCCGAAGGAGCAATGAGCAGTTCTTC
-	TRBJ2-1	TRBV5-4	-	CASSTRAGSYNEQFF	TGTGCCAGCAGCACCAGGGCGGGGAGCTACAATGAGCAGTTCTTC
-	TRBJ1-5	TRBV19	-	CASSIGGSNQPQHF	TGTGCCAGTAGTATCGGGGGAAGCAATCAGCCCCAGCATTTT
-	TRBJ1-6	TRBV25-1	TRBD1	CASSGSGGNSPLHF	TGTGCCAGCAGTGGGTCAGGGGGAAATTCACCCCTCCACTTT
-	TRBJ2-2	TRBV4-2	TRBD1	CASSLQQGPSTGELFF	TGTGCCAGCAGCCTCCAACAGGGGCCCAGCACCGGGGAGCTGTTTTTT
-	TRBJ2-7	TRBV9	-	CASSVGEGVSYEQYF	TGTGCCAGCAGCGTAGGGGAGGGGGTCTCTTACGAGCAGTACTTC
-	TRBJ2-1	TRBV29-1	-	CSVAGVPTDYNEQFF	TGCAGCGTCGCCGGGGTCCCAACGGACTACAATGAGCAGTTCTTC
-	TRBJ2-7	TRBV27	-	CASGLESYEQYF	TGTGCCAGCGGTCTTGAGTCCTACGAGCAGTACTTC
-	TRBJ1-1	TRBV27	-	CASSLNRDTEAFF	TGTGCCAGCAGCCTCAACAGGGACACTGAAGCTTTCTTT
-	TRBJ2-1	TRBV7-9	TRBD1	CASSAGQGVQYEQFF	TGTGCCAGCAGCGCCGGACAGGGGGTTCAATATGAGCAGTTCTTC
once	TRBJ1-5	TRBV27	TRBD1	CASGQVSNQPQHF	TGTGCCAGTGGACAGGTTAGCAATCAGCCCCAGCATTTT
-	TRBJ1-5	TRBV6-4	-	CASSDHSGGQPQHF	TGTGCCAGCAGTGACCACAGCGGCGGCCAGCCCCAGCATTTT
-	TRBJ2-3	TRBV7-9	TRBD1	CASSITVSDSTSGGTQYF	TGTGCCAGCAGCATAACGGTATCGGACAGCACCTCAGGGGGTACGCAGTATTTT
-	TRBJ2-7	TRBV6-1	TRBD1	CASSESIGQAEYEQYF	TGTGCCAGCAGTGAATCAATCGGACAGGCCGAATACGAGCAGTACTTC
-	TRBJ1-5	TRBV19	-	CASSAHSTEMEYSNQPQHF	TGTGCCAGTAGTGCCCACTCCACAGAAATGGAATATAGCAATCAGCCCCAGCATTTT
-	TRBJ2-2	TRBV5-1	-	CASSLVVGSGELFF	TGCGCCAGCAGCTTGGTTGTGGGCTCCGGGGAGCTGTTTTTT
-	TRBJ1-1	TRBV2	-	CASSNPEGGGHTEAFF	TGTGCCAGCAGCAACCCCGAGGGGGGGGGACACACTGAAGCTTTCTTT
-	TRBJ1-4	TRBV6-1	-	CASSDQGRNEKLFF	TGTGCCAGCAGTGACCAGGGCCGAAATGAAAAACTGTTTTTT
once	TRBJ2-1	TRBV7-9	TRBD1	CASSSNRQGGEQFF	TGTGCCAGCAGCTCAAACCGACAGGGCGGAGAGCAGTTCTTC
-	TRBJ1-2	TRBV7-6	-	CASSLGGGGSRDGYTF	TGTGCCAGCAGCTTGGGTGGCGGGGGGTCCAGGGATGGCTACACCTTC
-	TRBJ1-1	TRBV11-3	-	CASSTVVGRLPEAFF	TGTGCCAGCAGCACCGTTGTGGGGAGGTTACCTGAAGCTTTCTTT
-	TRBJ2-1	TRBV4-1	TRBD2	CASSRRTSGGADPYNEQFF	TGCGCCAGCAGCCGACGAACTAGCGGGGGGGCCGACCCCTACAATGAGCAGTTCTTC
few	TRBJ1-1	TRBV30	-	CAWQWGGGTEAFF	TGTGCCTGGCAATGGGGTGGAGGGACTGAAGCTTTCTTT
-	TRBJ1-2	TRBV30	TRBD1	CAWTPPTGTNYGYTF	TGTGCCTGGACCCCTCCGACAGGGACAAACTATGGCTACACCTTC
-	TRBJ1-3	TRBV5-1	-	CASQEASGNTIYF	TGCGCCAGCCAGGAGGCCTCTGGAAACACCATATATTTT
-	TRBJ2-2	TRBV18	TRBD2	CASSTTSGVTGELFF	TGTGCCAGCTCAACGACTAGCGGGGTTACCGGGGAGCTGTTTTTT
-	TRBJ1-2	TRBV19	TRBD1	CASSILGDRGDGYTF	TGTGCCAGTAGTATACTTGGGGACAGGGGAGATGGCTACACCTTC
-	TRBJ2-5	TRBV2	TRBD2	CASRVSGGRETQYF	TGTGCCAGCAGAGTGTCGGGGGGGCGAGAGACCCAGTACTTC
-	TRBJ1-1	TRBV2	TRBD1	CASSEDLEGGGTEAFF	TGTGCCAGCAGTGAAGATTTGGAAGGGGGCGGCACTGAAGCTTTCTTT